This paragraph reports one TCR beta chain. Its antigen is undetermined. The CDR3 extends over 14 amino acids. V was clipped by 2 bases and J by 0 bases, with 8 bases between them. CDR1 SGHRS and CDR2 YFSETQ come from the germline V gene. This specimen belongs to a study of STAT5B mutations in CD4+ large granular lymphocyte leukemia. In the study overall: Healthy donors showed HLA-associated enrichment of the CDR3 'QG' motif.

Notes on the study in general: 8/27 top patient clones versus 2/35 control clones were TRBV06-family. Main leukemic clonotypes were patient-specific, but roughly 26% appeared at low frequency elsewhere.

Assay used: immunoSEQ multiplex PCR; TCRdb lists only in-frame clones, some missing. Of more than 30,000 clones listed, approximately 88% are singletons. The source material was CD4+ T cells from blood buffy coats. The source is a human donor in good health. V and J are TRBV5-1 and TRBJ1-1, with D unresolved. The CDR3 sequence: CASSLEMMNTEAFF. DNA of the CDR3: TGCGCCAGCAGCTTAGAAATGATGAACACTGAAGCTTTCTTT.